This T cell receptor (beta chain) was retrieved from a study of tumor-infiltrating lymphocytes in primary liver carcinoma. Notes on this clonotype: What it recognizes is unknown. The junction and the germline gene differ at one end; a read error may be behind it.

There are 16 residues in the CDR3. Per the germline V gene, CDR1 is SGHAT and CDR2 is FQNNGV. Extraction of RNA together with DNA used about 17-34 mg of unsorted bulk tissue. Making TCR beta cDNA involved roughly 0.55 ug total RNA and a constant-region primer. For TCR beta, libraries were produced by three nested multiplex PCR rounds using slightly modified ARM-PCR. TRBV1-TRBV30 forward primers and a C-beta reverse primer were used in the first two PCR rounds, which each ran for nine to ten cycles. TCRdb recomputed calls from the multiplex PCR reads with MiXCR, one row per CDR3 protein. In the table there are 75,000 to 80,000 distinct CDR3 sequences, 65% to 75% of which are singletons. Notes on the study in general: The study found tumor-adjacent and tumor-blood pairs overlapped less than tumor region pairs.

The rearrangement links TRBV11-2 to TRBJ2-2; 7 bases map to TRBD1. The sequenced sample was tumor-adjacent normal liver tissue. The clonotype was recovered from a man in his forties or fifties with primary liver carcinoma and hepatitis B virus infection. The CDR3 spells CATHDPRTGNTGELFF. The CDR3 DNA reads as TGCGCCACCCATGACCCCAGGACAGGGAACACCGGGGAGCTGTTTTTT.